The rows below give T cell receptor beta chains drawn from one sample of a study of blood T cells in healthy people across ages. TCRdb ran MiXCR on the 5' RACE reads and lists one entry per CDR3 protein. The sample has hundreds of thousands of distinct CDR3 sequences; 58% are singletons. The sample comprised blood. These receptors were obtained from a man in his sixties in good health. Each CDR3 is given with its conserved first and last residue. The order of the fields is V gene, CDR3 length, D gene, clone size, J gene, CDR3 protein, CDR3 DNA. The D gene is left open where the match is weak. Clone size is given for some rows only: seen once, a few or many times, or a class if the clone is expanded.

TRBV18	14	TRBD1	-	TRBJ2-5	CASSPVDREETQYF	TGTGCCAGCTCACCTGTGGACAGGGAAGAGACCCAGTACTTC
TRBV12-5	13	-	few	TRBJ1-6	CASVRTYNSPLHF	TGTGCTAGTGTTAGGACCTATAATTCACCCCTCCACTTT
TRBV2	15	-	-	TRBJ1-4	CASSLPSHGSEKLFF	TGTGCCAGCAGTCTACCATCACATGGTAGTGAAAAACTGTTTTTT
TRBV7-2	12	-	-	TRBJ2-2	CASNLGASELFF	TGTGCCAGCAACTTAGGGGCTTCAGAGCTGTTTTTT
TRBV12-3/TRBV12-4	15	TRBD1	-	TRBJ2-7	CASSKNRGNSYEQYF	TGTGCCAGCAGCAAGAACAGGGGAAACTCCTACGAGCAGTACTTC
TRBV7-6	14	TRBD2	-	TRBJ2-7	CASSNMGGSGEQYF	TGTGCCAGCAGCAACATGGGAGGGTCCGGCGAGCAGTACTTC
TRBV28	9	TRBD1	-	TRBJ2-5	CARPGQAYF	TGTGCCAGGCCGGGACAGGCGTACTTC
TRBV7-2	16	TRBD2	-	TRBJ2-3	CASSQSSGTRTDTQYF	TGTGCCAGCAGCCAATCTAGCGGGACTCGCACAGATACGCAGTATTTT
TRBV7-7	14	-	-	TRBJ2-5	CASSVGPGQEAQYF	TGTGCCAGCAGCGTAGGTCCGGGCCAAGAGGCCCAGTACTTC
TRBV20-1	15	-	-	TRBJ2-1	CSAWGTGTPGGEQFF	TGCAGTGCTTGGGGTACCGGGACTCCCGGGGGTGAGCAGTTCTTC
TRBV7-9	12	-	few	TRBJ2-1	CASSPPDNEQFF	TGTGCCAGCAGCCCCCCCGACAATGAGCAGTTCTTC
TRBV6-5	12	TRBD2	few	TRBJ2-7	CASRSGTTEQYF	TGTGCCAGCAGGTCCGGGACTACCGAGCAGTACTTC
TRBV9	12	-	-	TRBJ1-4	CASTAGAEKLFF	TGTGCCAGCACAGCCGGGGCAGAAAAACTGTTTTTT
TRBV28	15	TRBD2	-	TRBJ2-1	CALMGGDLPYNEQFF	TGTGCCCTAATGGGGGGGGATCTACCCTACAATGAGCAGTTCTTC
TRBV4-1	17	TRBD1	few	TRBJ2-5	CASSQGATGGAIETQYF	TGCGCCAGCAGCCAGGGCGCGACAGGGGGCGCTATAGAGACCCAGTACTTC
TRBV20-1	16	TRBD1	few	TRBJ2-3	CSARDERQGLADTQYF	TGCAGTGCTAGAGATGAGAGACAGGGGCTTGCAGATACGCAGTATTTT
TRBV6-5	14	-	few	TRBJ1-6	CASSSSSYNSPLHF	TGTGCCAGCAGTTCCAGCTCCTATAATTCACCCCTCCACTTT
TRBV5-6	13	-	few	TRBJ1-2	CASTLQALGGYTF	TGTGCCAGCACTCTGCAGGCCCTGGGAGGCTACACCTTC
TRBV3-1	18	-	-	TRBJ2-4	CASNQEIGLGGAKNILYF	TGTGCCAGCAACCAAGAAATAGGCCTCGGCGGAGCCAAAAACATTCTGTACTTC
TRBV5-6	13	TRBD1	-	TRBJ1-2	CASSLQGARGYTF	TGTGCCAGCAGCTTACAGGGGGCGCGGGGCTACACCTTC
TRBV28	16	TRBD1	-	TRBJ1-4	CASSFWGQGANEKLFF	TGTGCCAGCAGTTTTTGGGGACAGGGGGCTAATGAAAAACTGTTTTTT
TRBV20-1	15	TRBD2	-	TRBJ2-3	CSASGAGVNTDTQYF	TGCAGTGCTAGCGGGGCGGGGGTGAACACAGATACGCAGTATTTT
TRBV6-5	15	-	-	TRBJ1-2	CASRPVGRGDYGYTF	TGTGCCAGCAGGCCAGTGGGAAGGGGCGACTATGGCTACACCTTC
TRBV12-3/TRBV12-4	13	-	-	TRBJ1-6	CASSVAGTAPLHF	TGTGCCAGCAGTGTAGCAGGGACCGCACCCCTCCACTTT
TRBV20-1	13	-	-	TRBJ2-3	CSAMVQSTDTQYF	TGCAGTGCTATGGTACAGAGCACAGATACGCAGTATTTT
TRBV5-1	15	TRBD1	few	TRBJ1-6	CASSFWTGANSPLHF	TGCGCCAGCAGCTTTTGGACAGGGGCTAATTCACCCCTCCACTTT
TRBV21-1	16	-	-	TRBJ2-7	CASSKALSRGFNEQYF	TGTGCCAGCAGCAAAGCGCTTTCCAGGGGGTTCAACGAGCAGTACTTC
TRBV5-1	13	-	few	TRBJ1-2	CASSFTSNYGYTF	TGCGCCAGCAGCTTTACCTCTAACTATGGCTACACCTTC
TRBV2	12	-	-	TRBJ2-7	CASTPNLYEQYF	TGTGCCAGCACCCCAAACCTCTACGAGCAGTACTTC
TRBV7-2	16	-	once	TRBJ1-6	CASSLGGHRYNSPLHF	TGTGCCAGCAGCTTAGGAGGACACCGTTATAATTCACCCCTCCACTTT
TRBV3-1	18	-	few	TRBJ2-5	CASGPDVFDRDIGKTQYF	TGTGCCAGCGGCCCAGACGTATTTGACCGGGACATCGGTAAGACCCAGTACTTC
TRBV20-1	16	TRBD1	-	TRBJ1-6	CSARRRTGGVNSPLHF	TGCAGTGCTCGGAGACGGACAGGGGGAGTAAATTCACCCCTCCACTTT
TRBV20-1	16	TRBD2	-	TRBJ2-5	CSARGWTSGGQEAQYF	TGCAGTGCTAGAGGTTGGACTAGCGGGGGACAAGAGGCCCAGTACTTC
TRBV28	13	-	few	TRBJ2-7	CASNKGSSYEQYF	TGTGCCAGCAATAAAGGGAGCTCCTACGAGCAGTACTTC
TRBV5-1	15	TRBD1	few	TRBJ2-1	CASSLAGTGSNEQFF	TGCGCCAGCAGCTTGGCCGGGACAGGTTCCAATGAGCAGTTCTTC
TRBV5-1	16	-	-	TRBJ2-1	CASSPILSSSGNEQFF	TGCGCCAGCAGCCCTATTCTGAGCTCATCGGGCAATGAGCAGTTCTTC
TRBV12-3/TRBV12-4	14	TRBD1	-	TRBJ2-5	CASNAQGAGETQYF	TGTGCCAGCAATGCCCAGGGGGCCGGAGAGACCCAGTACTTC
TRBV14	17	-	-	TRBJ2-5	CASSQDWGGRYQETQYF	TGTGCCAGCAGCCAAGATTGGGGGGGCCGGTACCAAGAGACCCAGTACTTC
TRBV5-1	12	-	-	TRBJ2-1	CASSLNNNEQFF	TGCGCCAGCAGCTTAAACAACAATGAGCAGTTCTTC
TRBV7-9	14	TRBD1	-	TRBJ1-1	CASSPRTGWIEAFF	TGTGCCAGCAGCCCGCGGACAGGGTGGATTGAAGCTTTCTTT
TRBV25-1	14	-	-	TRBJ1-6	CASSALGYNSPLHF	TGTGCCAGCAGTGCCTTGGGGTATAATTCACCCCTCCACTTT
TRBV7-2	15	TRBD2	-	TRBJ2-1	CASSRSGGVYNEQFF	TGTGCCAGCAGCCGTAGCGGGGGGGTATACAATGAGCAGTTCTTC
TRBV10-3	15	-	-	TRBJ2-5	CAIGGGATLGETQYF	TGTGCCATCGGCGGCGGAGCTACGTTAGGGGAGACCCAGTACTTC
TRBV4-2	12	-	-	TRBJ2-3	CAGRGADDTQYF	TGTGCCGGGAGGGGGGCGGACGATACGCAGTATTTT
TRBV6-5	15	-	-	TRBJ2-1	CASSYSEGLYNEQFF	TGTGCCAGCAGTTACAGCGAAGGGCTCTACAATGAGCAGTTCTTC